This T cell receptor (beta chain) was observed in a study of CXCR4 blockade with PD-1 therapy in pancreatic cancer. General study results and limits: Convergent selection by common tumor antigens was suggested by nucleotide rearrangement counts. Only TCRbeta chains were sequenced here.

The CDR3 sequence is 15 residues long. With 2 bases removed from V and 6 bases from J, the gap between germline ends came to 16 bases. The germline CDR1 and CDR2 sequences are LNHNV and YYDKDF (reference sequence). Of note for this clone: Its antigen is as yet unknown.

Repertoires were generated with immunoSEQ multiplex PCR, while TCRdb's copy carries only in-frame clones and drops some. The sample comprises about 2,400 clones, around 44% of which are singletons, and approximately 15% rests with the top ten. The sequence derives from a human donor with pancreatic ductal adenocarcinoma. The sequenced sample was tumor tissue. The V gene is TRBV15, the J gene TRBJ1-2; a possible D gene is TRBD1 (5 bases). CDR3 in DNA: TGTGCCACCAGCAGACCCAATCGGGGGGTCCATGGCTACACCTTC. It encodes CATSRPNRGVHGYTF.